A selection of T cell receptor beta chains follows, all from one sample in a study of cytomegalovirus exposure and HLA in healthy donors. Sequencing used immunoSEQ multiplex PCR; TCRdb keeps in-frame clones, though not all of them. Of about 110,000 clones in the sample, 65% to 80% are singletons; the top ten hold around 5%. The specimen was PBMCs. These receptors were collected from a female donor in good health and CMV-seropositive. Both conserved end residues are part of each CDR3. Fields, in order: CDR3 protein, CDR3 DNA, V gene, D gene, J gene, CDR3 length, clone size. D genes are given only for firm matches. Clone size is stated in some rows and not others, as once, few, many or a class when expanded.

CDR3 protein: CASSGLGGRSTDTQYF
CDR3 DNA: TGTGCCAGCAGCGGCCTGGGGGGACGAAGCACAGATACGCAGTATTTT
V gene: TRBV5-5
D gene: .
J gene: TRBJ2-3
CDR3 length: 16
clone size: few

CDR3 protein: CASSQLSSNYGYTF
CDR3 DNA: TGCGCCAGCAGTCAACTAAGTTCTAACTATGGCTACACCTTC
V gene: TRBV23-1
D gene: .
J gene: TRBJ1-2
CDR3 length: 14
clone size: .

CDR3 protein: CASSERVLQFF
CDR3 DNA: TGTGCCAGCAGTGAACGGGTATTGCAGTTCTTC
V gene: TRBV6-1
D gene: .
J gene: TRBJ2-1
CDR3 length: 11
clone size: .

CDR3 protein: CSVEDLAGGRYNEQFF
CDR3 DNA: TGCAGCGTTGAAGATCTTGCGGGGGGACGATACAATGAGCAGTTCTTC
V gene: TRBV29-1
D gene: TRBD2
J gene: TRBJ2-1
CDR3 length: 16
clone size: few

CDR3 protein: CASSVAWGGTEAFF
CDR3 DNA: TGTGCCAGCAGCGTAGCTTGGGGCGGCACTGAAGCTTTCTTT
V gene: TRBV9
D gene: .
J gene: TRBJ1-1
CDR3 length: 14
clone size: .

CDR3 protein: CASSTRGSGSVNNEQFF
CDR3 DNA: TGCGCCAGCAGCACCCGGGGTAGCGGGAGTGTAAACAATGAGCAGTTCTTC
V gene: TRBV5-1
D gene: TRBD2
J gene: TRBJ2-1
CDR3 length: 17
clone size: .

CDR3 protein: CTSNPGWNTGELFF
CDR3 DNA: TGTACCAGCAATCCGGGGTGGAACACCGGGGAGCTGTTTTTT
V gene: TRBV6-1
D gene: .
J gene: TRBJ2-2
CDR3 length: 14
clone size: few

CDR3 protein: CASRATGTTLRTQYF
CDR3 DNA: TGTGCCAGCAGGGCCACCGGGACTACCCTCCGGACCCAGTACTTC
V gene: TRBV6-5
D gene: TRBD2
J gene: TRBJ2-5
CDR3 length: 15
clone size: .

CDR3 protein: CASSYLAGPAYEQYF
CDR3 DNA: TGTGCCAGCAGTTACCTAGCGGGTCCTGCCTACGAGCAGTACTTC
V gene: TRBV6-6
D gene: TRBD2
J gene: TRBJ2-7
CDR3 length: 15
clone size: .

CDR3 protein: CASCLSPAGGEQYF
CDR3 DNA: TGCGCCAGCTGTCTATCCCCAGCGGGAGGGGAGCAGTACTTC
V gene: TRBV5-1
D gene: TRBD2
J gene: TRBJ2-7
CDR3 length: 14
clone size: few

CDR3 protein: CASSQGQDTRGGYTF
CDR3 DNA: TGCGCCAGCAGCCAGGGACAGGACACCCGGGGGGGCTACACCTTC
V gene: TRBV4-1
D gene: TRBD1
J gene: TRBJ1-2
CDR3 length: 15
clone size: .

CDR3 protein: CASSLMGRGSYNSPLHF
CDR3 DNA: TGTGCCAGCAGCTTAATGGGGAGAGGGTCCTATAATTCACCCCTCCACTTT
V gene: TRBV7-3
D gene: .
J gene: TRBJ1-6
CDR3 length: 17
clone size: .

CDR3 protein: CASSPQAGRSRYTF
CDR3 DNA: TGTGCCAGCAGCCCCCAGGCGGGGAGGAGTCGCTACACCTTC
V gene: TRBV11-2
D gene: .
J gene: TRBJ1-2
CDR3 length: 14
clone size: .

CDR3 protein: CASSAQGRGNNSPLHF
CDR3 DNA: TGTGCCAGCAGCGCCCAGGGAAGGGGGAATAATTCACCCCTCCACTTT
V gene: TRBV5-4
D gene: .
J gene: TRBJ1-6
CDR3 length: 16
clone size: .

CDR3 protein: CASSEQGAGDTQYF
CDR3 DNA: TGTGCCAGCAGTGAACAGGGGGCTGGAGATACGCAGTATTTT
V gene: TRBV6-4
D gene: TRBD1
J gene: TRBJ2-3
CDR3 length: 14
clone size: .

CDR3 protein: CASSQEGITGWGTDTQYF
CDR3 DNA: TGCGCCAGCAGCCAAGAAGGGATAACAGGGTGGGGCACAGATACGCAGTATTTT
V gene: TRBV4-1
D gene: .
J gene: TRBJ2-3
CDR3 length: 18
clone size: .

CDR3 protein: CASSPGDRGADTQYF
CDR3 DNA: TGCGCCAGCAGCCCCGGGGACAGGGGTGCAGATACGCAGTATTTT
V gene: TRBV5-1
D gene: TRBD1
J gene: TRBJ2-3
CDR3 length: 15
clone size: few

CDR3 protein: CASSWWDRDYEQYF
CDR3 DNA: TGTGCCAGCAGCTGGTGGGACAGAGACTACGAGCAGTACTTC
V gene: TRBV5-6
D gene: TRBD1
J gene: TRBJ2-7
CDR3 length: 14
clone size: .

CDR3 protein: CASSLDGTSGGDEQFF
CDR3 DNA: TGCGCCAGCAGCTTGGACGGGACTAGCGGGGGGGATGAGCAGTTCTTC
V gene: TRBV5-1
D gene: TRBD2
J gene: TRBJ2-1
CDR3 length: 16
clone size: .

CDR3 protein: CASSPGHQETQYF
CDR3 DNA: TGCGCCAGCAGCCCCGGACATCAAGAGACCCAGTACTTC
V gene: TRBV5-1
D gene: .
J gene: TRBJ2-5
CDR3 length: 13
clone size: .